One and the same sample provided the 27 T cell receptor beta chains below, sequenced in a study of low-dose radiotherapy and immunotherapy resistance in tumors. The time point denotes: before trial treatment. TRAV and TRBV primers primed cDNA for both TCRalpha and TCRbeta. A roughly 19-cycle PCR with a constant-region primer and V-primer adapter amplified TCRs. MiXCR, applied by TCRdb to the reads, yields one record per CDR3 protein. Here the sample spans 64,000 or so distinct CDR3 sequences, about a third being singletons. The sequenced sample was PBMCs, obtained before treatment. The receptors derive from a female donor with ovarian cancer.

This clonotype has at least ten counts. V is TRBV28 and J is TRBJ1-2; TRBD1 is a possible D gene (5 bases). The V gene lost 6 bases and the J gene lost 6 bases, with 17 bases spanning the gap. This CDR3 comprises 14 residues. Germline V gene data show CDR1 as MDHEN and CDR2 as SYDVKM. The CDR3 protein is CASSISGFENGYTF. In nucleotides, the CDR3 is TGTGCCAGCAGCATATCAGGGTTTGAGAATGGCTACACCTTC.

In its sample, this clonotype was seen many times. The J gene is TRBJ2-7, the V gene TRBV5-5; TRBD1 is a possible D gene (6 bases). Germline V gene sequence: CDR1 SGHKS, CDR2 YYEKEE (reference sequence). The V end was cut by 4 bases, the J end by 3 bases, with 8 bases between. The CDR3 has 12 amino acids. The CDR3 sequence: CASSGGYYEQYF. The CDR3 DNA reads TGTGCCAGCAGCGGGGGCTACTACGAGCAGTACTTC. Looking up the rest from reference TRBV5-5 and TRBJ2-7 gives the full variable domain: DAGVTQSPTHLIKTRGQQVTLRCSPISGHKSVSWYQQVLGQGPQFIFQYYEKEERGRGNFPDRFSARQFPNYSSELNVNALLLGDSALYLCASSGGYYEQYFGPGTRLTVT.

The genes are TRBV10-3 and TRBJ1-6; perhaps TRBD1 as D (6 bases). CDR3 length equals 14 residues. Germline-derived CDR1 and CDR2 are ENHRY and SYGVKD. V was cut by 11 bases and J by 10 bases, with 21 bases left in between. In DNA form, the CDR3 reads TGTGCCTCTAGAATCCAGAACAGGGAATCACCCCTCCACTTT. This encodes CASRIQNRESPLHF.

This chain connects TRBV12-3 or TRBV12-4 to TRBJ1-1; weak D call: TRBD1 (5 bases). The germline V and J ends were trimmed by 3 bases and 5 bases, with 10 bases remaining between them. The CDR3 covers 13 residues. This CDR3 is CASSFGGETEAFF. The CDR3 nucleotides are TGTGCCAGCAGTTTTGGGGGTGAAACTGAAGCTTTCTTT.

About this clonotype itself: This likely stems from a read error, as it lies one base from a far larger clone. The chain recombines TRBV2 with TRBJ2-1, with D possibly being TRBD2 (6 bases). Germline loops: CDR1 SNHLY, CDR2 FYNNEI. V lost 5 bases to trimming and J lost 13 bases, with 21 bases between them. The CDR3 contains 14 residues. The CDR3 DNA reads as TGTGCCAGCAGTTGGGGAGGTCGCCAAGAGACCCAGTTCTTC. Amino acids: CASSWGGRQETQFF.

The V gene is TRBV6-2 or TRBV6-3, the J gene TRBJ2-1, with D perhaps TRBD1 (5 bases). This CDR3 has 12 amino acids. The germline V gene encodes CDR1 MNHEY and CDR2 SVGEGT. V was trimmed by 6 bases and J by 5 bases, leaving 8 bases between them. CDR3 DNA: TGTGCCAGCAGGGACATCAACAATGAGCAGTTCTTC. Amino acid sequence: CASRDINNEQFF.

The chain is built from TRBV5-3 and TRBJ2-1; 7 nucleotides line up with TRBD2. TRBV5-3 is noted as an ORF with a role that remains uncertain. V lost 8 bases to trimming and J lost 4 bases; unmatched junction nucleotides: 15. The CDR3 has 16 amino acids. This CDR3 reads CASSVPGTTLYNEQFF. CDR3 sequence (DNA): TGTGCCAGCAGCGTCCCCGGGACTACCCTATACAATGAGCAGTTCTTC.

This chain joins TRBV19 and TRBJ2-1; TRBD2 matches 9 bases. V lost 1 base, J lost 6 bases, and 1 base stayed unmatched. The CDR3 is 14 residues long. Germline V lookup: CDR1 LNHDA, CDR2 SQIVND (reference sequence). The CDR3 DNA reads TGTGCCAGTAGTATAGCACTAGCGGGCAATGAGCAGTTCTTC. Amino acid sequence: CASSIALAGNEQFF.

A note on this clonotype: A far larger clone is a single base away, which makes a read error likely. The chain uses TRBV6-2 or TRBV6-3 and TRBJ2-5; unclear D gene. The CDR3 extends over 14 amino acids. V was pared by 1 base and J by 11 bases, with 17 bases between. The V gene's germline CDR1 is MNHEY and CDR2 SVGEGT. DNA of the CDR3: TGTGCCAGCAGTTACTTAGGACCTTACAATGAGCAGTACTTC. Residues: CASSYLGPYNEQYF.

This clonotype was counted many times. This chain joins TRBV20-1 and TRBJ2-5, with 8 nucleotides matching TRBD1. The CDR3 covers 14 residues. Germline V lookup: CDR1 DFQATT, CDR2 SNEGSKA (reference sequence). J lost 4 bases, V lost 6 bases, and 10 bases had no gene match. CDR3 nucleotides: TGCAGTGCCATACGGACAGGGTTGAGAGAGACCCAGTACTTC. Translation: CSAIRTGLRETQYF.

The chain carries TRBV29-1 and TRBJ2-1; 12 bases align to TRBD2. Per the germline V gene, CDR1 is SQVTM and CDR2 is ANQGSEA. The CDR3 loop spans 16 amino acids. With 4 bases clipped from V and 13 bases from J, the junction kept 17 bases outside the gene matches. The CDR3 here is CSVAGGLAGGLGFQFF. The CDR3 DNA reads as TGCAGCGTTGCGGGCGGGCTAGCGGGGGGGTTAGGATTCCAGTTCTTC.

This clonotype was seen repeatedly, ten times or more. The CDR3 DNA is TGTGCCAGCACCGCCATCAGCCCGGCAGAGACCCAGTACTTC. Protein: CASTAISPAETQYF. V and J are TRBV7-6 and TRBJ2-5; D call uncertain. Germline V gives CDR1 SGHVS, CDR2 FNYEAQ. V was clipped by 7 bases and J by 4 bases, with 16 bases between them. The CDR3 length is 14 residues. Full variable domain (remainder filled in from reference TRBV7-6 and TRBJ2-5): GAGVSQSPRYKVTKRGQDVALRCDPISGHVSLYWYRQALGQGPEFLTYFNYEAQQDKSGLPNDRFSAERPEGSISTLTIQRTEQRDSAMYRCASTAISPAETQYFGPGTRLLVL.

This clonotype was counted at least ten times. The chain recombines TRBV30 with TRBJ2-2; D remains ambiguous. The CDR3 spans 12 residues. Germline assignment: CDR1 GTSNPN and CDR2 SVGIG (reference sequence). This CDR3 is CGWGRLTGELFF. Written as DNA, the CDR3 is TGTGGTTGGGGAAGGCTCACCGGGGAGCTGTTTTTT. The variable domain in full, with the rest retrieved from reference TRBV30 and TRBJ2-2, is SQTIHQWPATLVQPVGSPLSLECTVEGTSNPNLYWYRQAAGRGLQLLFYSVGIGQISSEVPQNLSASRPQDRQFILSSKKLLLSDSGFYLCGWGRLTGELFFGEGSRLTVL.

This clonotype has ten or more counts. This chain joins TRBV20-1 and TRBJ2-3; 8 bases align to TRBD2. In germline, CDR1 is DFQATT, CDR2 SNEGSKA (reference sequence). The CDR3 runs to 21 residues. J was trimmed by 2 bases and V by 3 bases; bases with no gene match: 25. CDR3 sequence: CSASGIGVRGGQPLVTDTQYF. CDR3 nucleotide sequence: TGCAGTGCTAGTGGGATTGGGGTACGGGGGGGCCAGCCTTTAGTCACAGATACGCAGTATTTT.

The V gene is TRBV11-2, the J gene TRBJ2-5; perhaps D is TRBD1 or TRBD2 (5 bases each). This CDR3 comprises 13 residues. V lost 5 bases and J 1 base, leaving 8 bases between the germline ends. Germline V gene lookup returns CDR1 SGHAT and CDR2 FQNNGV. The CDR3 is CASSTGRQETQYF. The CDR3 coding sequence is TGTGCCAGCAGCACGGGGCGCCAAGAGACCCAGTACTTC.

This clonotype has at least ten counts. The V and J genes are TRBV4-2 and TRBJ1-6; D gene unclear. The V end lost 0 bases, the J end lost 0 bases, and 3 bases lay between the germline ends. Germline lookup yields CDR1 LGHNA and CDR2 YNFKEQ. CDR3 length: 15 residues. CDR3 residues: CASSQDSSYNSPLHF. CDR3 in DNA: TGTGCCAGCAGCCAAGACAGCTCCTATAATTCACCCCTCCACTTT.

This clonotype has ten or more counts. The rearrangement links TRBV6-2 or TRBV6-3 to TRBJ1-5; TRBD1 is a possible D gene (5 bases). Per germline, CDR1 MNHEY and CDR2 SVGEGT. This CDR3 is 15 amino acids long. V was shortened by 6 bases and J by 3 bases, with 15 bases between the two germline ends. The CDR3 loop reads CASRRDLRANQPQHF. In nucleotides, the CDR3 is TGTGCCAGCAGACGGGACCTAAGGGCCAATCAGCCCCAGCATTTT.

The chain joins TRBV13 to TRBJ2-1; TRBD2 agrees at 12 bases. CDR1 is PRHDT, CDR2 FYEKMQ, per germline (reference sequence). V gave up 3 bases and J gave up 7 bases; unmatched junction bases: 4. The CDR3 loop spans 15 amino acids. The CDR3 protein is CASSLYGTSGNEQFF. The CDR3 DNA reads TGTGCCAGCAGCTTGTACGGGACTAGCGGGAATGAGCAGTTCTTC.

This clonotype was seen repeatedly, ten times or more. The V and J genes are TRBV7-9 and TRBJ2-1; no clear D gene. V lost 6 bases and J lost 5, with 11 bases in between. The CDR3 covers 13 residues. Germline-derived CDR1 and CDR2 are SEHNR and FQNEAQ (reference sequence). The CDR3 region has the DNA TGTGCCAGCAGGCCTCTAGACCACAATGAGCAGTTCTTC. This gives the protein CASRPLDHNEQFF.

This clonotype was seen repeatedly, ten times or more. The gene calls are TRBV6-6 and TRBJ1-1; 10 nucleotides line up with TRBD1. The CDR3 runs to 14 residues. The V gene end was trimmed by 3 bases and the J gene end by 11 bases; junction bases not matched to a gene: 9. Germline-derived CDR1 and CDR2 are MNHNY and SVGAGI (reference sequence). The CDR3 nucleotides read TGTGCCAGCAGTTATGGGGACAGGGGACGTTCCGCTTTCTTT. It encodes CASSYGDRGRSAFF.

Points on this clonotype: Since a much larger clone is just one base distant, this may be a read error. V and J are TRBV4-3 and TRBJ1-1, with D hard to call. Looked up from germline, CDR1 is LGHNA and CDR2 is YSLEER. CDR3 length: 20 amino acids. The CDR3 loop reads CPSSQDIRYRGEKRNTEAFF. The CDR3 nucleotides read TGCCCCAGCAGCCAAGATATTCGTTACAGAGGCGAGAAAAGGAACACTGAAGCTTTCTTT.

This clonotype has a count of ten or more. This chain uses TRBV6-2 or TRBV6-3 with TRBJ2-2; 10 bases agree with TRBD2. The CDR3 length is 15 residues. The germline V gene encodes CDR1 MNHEY and CDR2 SVGEGT. The V and J ends lost 5 bases and 6 bases, in that order; junction bases with no gene match: 6. The CDR3 reads CASSELAGVSGELFF. The CDR3 nucleotides read TGTGCCAGCAGTGAGCTAGCGGGAGTATCCGGGGAGCTGTTTTTT.

This clonotype was counted ten times or more. The V gene is TRBV20-1, the J gene TRBJ2-5; 15 bases fit TRBD2. Germline V gene lookup returns CDR1 DFQATT and CDR2 SNEGSKA (reference sequence). This CDR3 is built from 15 residues. With V trimmed by 6 bases and J by 2 bases, 4 bases remained unmatched. CDR3 DNA sequence: TGCAGTGCAACCGGACTAGCGGGAGGGCAAGAGACCCAGTACTTC. It encodes CSATGLAGGQETQYF.

This chain joins TRBV23-1 and TRBJ2-1, with D possibly being TRBD2 (6 bases). TRBV23-1 belongs to the ORF category, with a function that is uncertain. The V end lost 6 bases, the J end lost 1 base, and 16 bases lay between the germline ends. The CDR3 is made up of 16 amino acids. DNA of the CDR3: TGCGCCAGCAGCCCGGGCGGGACTCCTTCCTACAATGAGCAGTTCTTC. As protein: CASSPGGTPSYNEQFF.

There are many counts of this clonotype. The chain links TRBV18 to TRBJ2-7; 7 bases are shared with TRBD2. The junction had 5 bases not matched to a gene; V was cut back by 0 bases and J by 3 bases. Germline lookup yields CDR1 KGHSH and CDR2 LQKENI. The CDR3 length is 15 residues. The CDR3 DNA sequence: TGTGCCAGCTCACCACCCGAGGGAGGGCTCTACGAGCAGTACTTC. Translating gives CASSPPEGGLYEQYF.

This clonotype was detected a few times. The genes are TRBV6-4 and TRBJ2-7; maybe TRBD1 (5 bases). CDR1 and CDR2 from the germline V gene are MRHNA and SNTAGT. The CDR3 has 16 residues. The germline V and J ends were trimmed by 3 bases and 0 bases, with 15 bases remaining between them. DNA for the CDR3: TGTGCCAGCAGTGATTCGTCAGGGAAAAACTCCTACGAGCAGTACTTC. This encodes CASSDSSGKNSYEQYF.

In its sample, this clonotype was seen many times. J is TRBJ2-2 and V is TRBV7-8, with 9 positions matching TRBD1. The ends lost 5 bases at V and 6 bases at J; junction bases unmatched: 7. The CDR3 contains 15 residues. Germline assignment: CDR1 SGHVS and CDR2 FQNEAQ. The CDR3 DNA follows: TGTGCCAGCAGCCCCAGACGACAGGGGGCCGGGGAGCTGTTTTTT. It is translated as CASSPRRQGAGELFF.